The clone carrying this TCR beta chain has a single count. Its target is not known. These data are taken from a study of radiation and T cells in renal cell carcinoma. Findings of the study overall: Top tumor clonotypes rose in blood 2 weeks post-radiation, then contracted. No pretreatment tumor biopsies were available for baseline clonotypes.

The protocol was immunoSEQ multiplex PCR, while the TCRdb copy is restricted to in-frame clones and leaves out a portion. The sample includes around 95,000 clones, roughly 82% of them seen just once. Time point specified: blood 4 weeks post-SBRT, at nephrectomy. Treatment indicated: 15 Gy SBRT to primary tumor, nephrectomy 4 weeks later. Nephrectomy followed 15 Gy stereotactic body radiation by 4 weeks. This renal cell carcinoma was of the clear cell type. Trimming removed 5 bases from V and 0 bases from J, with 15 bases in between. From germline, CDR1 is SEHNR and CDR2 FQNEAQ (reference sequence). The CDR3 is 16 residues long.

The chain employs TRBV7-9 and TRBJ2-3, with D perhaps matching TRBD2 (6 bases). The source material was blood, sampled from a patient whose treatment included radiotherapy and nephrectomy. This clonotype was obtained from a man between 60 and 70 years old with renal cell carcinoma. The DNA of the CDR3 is TGTGCCAGCAGCCTCGGTGGGCGGGGTAGCACAGATACGCAGTATTTT. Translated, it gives CASSLGGRGSTDTQYF.